This T cell receptor (beta chain) stems from a study of T cell responses to AZD1222 COVID-19 vaccine. About the research overall: Second-dose recipients at about 4 or about 12 weeks were treated as one pooled group.

Trimming cost V 5 bases and J 8 bases, with 18 bases left between them. The CDR3 spans 14 residues. The germline gives CDR1 MDHEN, CDR2 SYDVKM. General study points: Only a handful of AZD1222 recipients were seropositive at baseline.

Turning to this clone: Its antigen is unknown.

Assay used: immunoSEQ multiplex PCR; TCRdb lists only in-frame clones, some missing. The sample has about 120,000 clones, 90% to 95% seen once. This receptor was taken from an adult in good health. The chain recombines TRBV28 with TRBJ1-1; D unclear. Sequenced here: peripheral blood, sampled on day 0 of AZD1222 vaccination. CDR3 sequence (DNA): TGTGCCAGCAGTGGGGAAGGGTTTTACGACGAAGCTTTCTTT. It is translated as CASSGEGFYDEAFF.